What follows are 8 T cell receptor beta chains derived from one specimen sequenced in a study of shared clonotypes between healthy human individuals (dated by TCRdb to the early 2020s). Library prep was done by the immunoSEQ multiplex PCR assay. Held by TCRdb, this immuneACCESS table contains in-frame sequences only and omits some clones. Under half of the omission traces to an unresolved V gene where checked; the cause of the rest is unknown. The sample table contains some 580,000 clones; only one count was recorded for 98% of them. The biggest ten clones account for 0.3% of the sample. CD8 naive samples were CD45RO-negative cells positively selected for CCR7, giving a CD45RA+CCR7+ population that excluded TemRA cells. The source material was naive CD8+ T cells sorted from blood. In the paper's terms, the cell subset or site label means: CD45RA+CCR7+. These receptors were obtained from a man aged 25 to 40 in good health.

The chain has TRBV9 and TRBJ2-2; 9 positions agree with TRBD2. This CDR3 comprises 20 residues. V shed 3 bases and J 2 bases; nucleotides not matched to a gene: 17. Per germline, CDR1 SGDLS and CDR2 YYNGEE. As DNA, the CDR3 is TGTGCCAGCAGCGGCAAAGGTCTCGGACTAGCGAAACGTAACACCGGGGAGCTGTTTTTT. Encoded protein: CASSGKGLGLAKRNTGELFF.

The rearrangement uses TRBV11-2 and TRBJ1-5; 10 nucleotides agree with TRBD1. Germline CDR1 is SGHAT and CDR2 is FQNNGV. The trim removed 3 bases at V and 2 bases at J, leaving 10 bases unmatched. This CDR3 region has 18 residues. The DNA for the CDR3 is TGTGCCAGCAGCTTCCGGACAGGGGGATCCATACGCAATCAGCCCCAGCATTTT. Amino acid sequence: CASSFRTGGSIRNQPQHF.

The chain has TRBV9 and TRBJ2-1; 7 bases line up with TRBD2. This CDR3 is 16 amino acids long. After removal of 4 bases from V and 2 bases from J, the junction contained 9 bases not matched to a gene. CDR1 and CDR2 (germline): SGDLS, YYNGEE. CDR3 in DNA: TGTGCCAGCAGCTATCCAGGGCTAGCGGCCTACAATGAGCAGTTCTTC. Residues: CASSYPGLAAYNEQFF.

With regard to this clone: Other DNA variants within this sample encode the same CDR3. The V gene is TRBV27, the J gene TRBJ2-1; D remains unclear. In germline, CDR1 is MNHEY, CDR2 SMNVEV (reference sequence). V was clipped by 2 bases and J by 8 bases, with 7 bases between them. The CDR3 is made up of 12 amino acids. The CDR3 DNA is TGTGCCAGCAGTTTACTAGGTGATGAGCAGTTCTTC. It codes for CASSLLGDEQFF.

This sequence joins TRBV5-1 and TRBJ2-1, with a weak D call TRBD2 (5 bases). Germline loops: CDR1 SGHRS, CDR2 YFSETQ. Trimming left V 5 bases short and J 3 bases short, with 21 bases between. The CDR3 is 17 residues long. DNA for the CDR3: TGCGCCAGCAGGCCCCCCCGGACTGGCCCACACTACAATGAGCAGTTCTTC. Protein product: CASRPPRTGPHYNEQFF.

The chain recombines TRBV7-8 with TRBJ2-1; 7 nucleotides align to TRBD2. Germline V gene sequence: CDR1 SGHVS, CDR2 FQNEAQ. After removal of 6 bases from V and 0 bases from J, the junction contained 5 bases not matched to a gene. This CDR3 spans 15 amino acids. CDR3 coding DNA: TGTGCCAGCAGACCGTGGACTAGCTCCTACAATGAGCAGTTCTTC. The encoded protein is CASRPWTSSYNEQFF.

V and J are TRBV14 and TRBJ2-7; possibly TRBD1 for D (5 bases). This CDR3 region has 12 residues. Germline loops: CDR1 SGHDN, CDR2 FVKESK. The V and J ends lost 5 bases and 6 bases respectively, with 11 bases between them. The CDR3 is CASSVRRAEQYF. The DNA for the CDR3 is TGTGCCAGCAGCGTTCGCAGGGCCGAGCAGTACTTC.

The rearrangement joins TRBV9 to TRBJ1-3; no clear D. This CDR3 contains 14 residues. Germline V gene sequence: CDR1 SGDLS, CDR2 YYNGEE. V was clipped by 4 bases and J by 1 base, with 9 bases between them. This CDR3 is CASSNSWSGNTIYF. CDR3 DNA: TGTGCCAGCAGCAATAGTTGGTCTGGAAACACCATATATTTT.